This T cell receptor (beta chain) was profiled in a study of Graves' ophthalmopathy and Graves' hyperthyroidism. None of the included patients had other autoimmune diseases, uncontrolled infections, pregnancy or lactation, as these led to exclusion. Using RNA transcripts, the TCR beta CDR3 regions were amplified. HTBI-primed first-round RT-PCR preceded second-round multiplex PCR. Via MiXCR, TCRdb re-called the multiplex PCR reads, giving one row per CDR3 protein. The data contain about 660,000 distinct CDR3 sequences, roughly 41% of them seen just once; the ten biggest clones take up 3% to 4%. Trimming took off 1 base at V and 7 bases at J, with 13 bases between the two ends. The CDR3 covers 15 residues.

The chain employs TRBV12-3 or TRBV12-4 and TRBJ2-2; tentatively, D is TRBD2 (5 bases). This TCR derives from an adult man with Graves' ophthalmopathy. The sequenced material came from peripheral blood. In DNA form, the CDR3 reads TGTGCCAGCAGTTTAGGATTAGAGGGTCACGGGGAGCTGTTTTTT. Translation gives CASSLGLEGHGELFF.